This T cell receptor beta chain is drawn from a study of T-cell memory formation after mild COVID-19. Only a few counts were recorded for this clonotype. The antigen is undetermined. 5'RACE, which relied on constant-segment primers, yielded TCR alpha and TCR beta cDNA libraries carrying sample barcodes and UMIs. Each CDR3 protein is one row after TCRdb ran MiXCR on the 5' RACE reads. The sample has more than 150,000 distinct CDR3 sequences; approximately 10% are singletons. Deletions cut 0 bases from V and 4 bases from J, with 10 bases between. The CDR3 consists of 15 residues. Germline-derived CDR1 and CDR2 are SGHRS and YFSETQ. Study results and limitations: Researchers report contracting CD4+ clones mostly in CM and EM, with CD8+ clones in EMRA. Cross-reactive memory appears to have joined, as suggested by some responding clones showing up in pre-infection memory. Unconfirmed was the SARS-CoV-2 specificity of second-wave clones that peaked on day 37.

The sample comprised PBMCs or a T cell subset sorted from them (not recorded which). The clonotype comes from a man younger than 30 who had mild COVID-19 (a few samples of this study predate the infection). Cell type and time point are not known. The rearrangement joins TRBV5-1 to TRBJ2-2, with D uncertain. CDR3 sequence: CASSLGGAATGELFF. CDR3 sequence (DNA): TGCGCCAGCAGCTTGGGAGGAGCTGCCACCGGGGAGCTGTTTTTT.